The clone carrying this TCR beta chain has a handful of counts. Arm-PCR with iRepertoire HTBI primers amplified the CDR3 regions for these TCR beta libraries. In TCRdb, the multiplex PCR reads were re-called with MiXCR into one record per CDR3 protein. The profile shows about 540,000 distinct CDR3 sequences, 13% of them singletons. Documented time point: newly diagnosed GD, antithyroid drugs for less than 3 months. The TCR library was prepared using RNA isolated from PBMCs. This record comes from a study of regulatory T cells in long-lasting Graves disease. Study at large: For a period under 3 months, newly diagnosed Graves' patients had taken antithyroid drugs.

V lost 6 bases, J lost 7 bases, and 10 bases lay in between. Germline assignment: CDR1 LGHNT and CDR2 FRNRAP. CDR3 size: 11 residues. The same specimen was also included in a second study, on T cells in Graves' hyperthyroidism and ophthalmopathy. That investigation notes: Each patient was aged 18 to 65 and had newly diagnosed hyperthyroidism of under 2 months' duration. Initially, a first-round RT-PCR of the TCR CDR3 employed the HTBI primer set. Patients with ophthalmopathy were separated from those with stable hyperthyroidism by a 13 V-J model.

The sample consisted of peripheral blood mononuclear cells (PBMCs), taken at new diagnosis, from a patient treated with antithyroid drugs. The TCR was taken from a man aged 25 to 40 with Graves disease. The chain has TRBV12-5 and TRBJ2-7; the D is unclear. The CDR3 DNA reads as TGTGCTAGTGGCCCCTACAAGGAGCAGTACTTC. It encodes CASGPYKEQYF.